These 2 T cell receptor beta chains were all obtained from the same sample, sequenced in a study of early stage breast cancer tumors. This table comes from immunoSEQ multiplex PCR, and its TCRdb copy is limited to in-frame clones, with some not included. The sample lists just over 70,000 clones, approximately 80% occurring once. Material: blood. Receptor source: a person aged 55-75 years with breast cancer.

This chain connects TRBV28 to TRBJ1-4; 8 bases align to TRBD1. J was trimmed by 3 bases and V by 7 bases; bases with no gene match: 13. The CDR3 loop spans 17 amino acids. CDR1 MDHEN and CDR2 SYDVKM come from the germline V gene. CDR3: CASTSATGVEANEKLFF. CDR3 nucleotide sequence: TGTGCCAGCACTTCTGCGACAGGGGTGGAAGCTAATGAAAAACTGTTTTTT.

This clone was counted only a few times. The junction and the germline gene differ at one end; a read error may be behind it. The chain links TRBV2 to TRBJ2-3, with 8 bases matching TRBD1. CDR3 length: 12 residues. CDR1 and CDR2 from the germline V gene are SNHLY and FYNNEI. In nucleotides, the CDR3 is TGTGCCGGCAGCAGGGGGCAAGATACGCAGTATTTT. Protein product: CAGSRGQDTQYF.